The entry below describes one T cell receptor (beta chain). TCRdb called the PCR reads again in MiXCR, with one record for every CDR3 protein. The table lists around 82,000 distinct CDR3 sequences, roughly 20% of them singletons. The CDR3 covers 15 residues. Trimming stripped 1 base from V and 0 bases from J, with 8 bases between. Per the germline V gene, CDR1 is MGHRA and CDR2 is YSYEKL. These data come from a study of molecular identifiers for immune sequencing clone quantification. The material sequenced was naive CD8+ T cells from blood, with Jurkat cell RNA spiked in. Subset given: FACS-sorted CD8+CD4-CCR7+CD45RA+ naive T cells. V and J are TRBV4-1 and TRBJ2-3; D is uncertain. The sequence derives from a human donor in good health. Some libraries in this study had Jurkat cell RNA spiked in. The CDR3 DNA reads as TGCGCCAGCAGCCAAGTCAGTGGTAGCACAGATACGCAGTATTTT. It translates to CASSQVSGSTDTQYF.